This T cell receptor beta chain emerged from a study of blood T cell repertoires in COVID-19. Using immunoSEQ multiplex PCR, the repertoire was profiled, and TCRdb retains in-frame clones only, with some absent. The repertoire has roughly 180,000 clones, roughly 80% of them found once; the top ten carry 11%. The specimen sequenced was PBMCs or T cells enriched from blood (not recorded which). The clonotype comes from a man aged 50 to 60 who had recovered from COVID-19.

CDR3 sequence: CASSTPGGYTF. Here the CDR3 DNA reads TGTGCCAGCAGTACTCCAGGGGGCTACACCTTC. This chain uses TRBV28 with TRBJ1-2; possible D gene TRBD1, 5 bases. The CDR3 has 11 amino acids. Germline V gene lookup returns CDR1 MDHEN and CDR2 SYDVKM. V was clipped by 5 bases and J by 8 bases, with 9 bases between them.